This T cell receptor (beta chain) was identified during a study of CD8 T cells in ankylosing spondylitis. This clonotype was seen repeatedly, ten times or more. One entry per CDR3 protein, called by TCRdb with MiXCR from the 5' RACE reads. The data show approximately 130,000 distinct CDR3 sequences, roughly 11% seen once. This CDR3 has 15 residues. V gave up 3 bases and J gave up 3 bases; unmatched junction bases: 2. From germline, CDR1 is SEHNR and CDR2 FQNEAQ (reference sequence). The sequence derives from a female donor with ankylosing spondylitis or in good health (not recorded which). The specimen sequenced was blood, either unsorted or a sorted T cell fraction (not recorded which). The rearrangement links TRBV7-9 to TRBJ2-1; the match to TRBD2 covers 10 bases. CDR3 sequence reads: CASSFSGGIYNEQFF. The CDR3 nucleotides are TGTGCCAGCAGCTTTAGCGGGGGGATCTACAATGAGCAGTTCTTC. Drawing the rest from reference TRBV7-9 and TRBJ2-1, the complete variable domain is DTGVSQNPRHKITKRGQNVTFRCDPISEHNRLYWYRQTLGQGPEFLTYFQNEAQLEKSRLLSDRFSAERPKGSFSTLEIQRTEQGDSAMYLCASSFSGGIYNEQFFGPGTRLTVL.